These T cell receptor beta chains were read from a single sample in a study of T cell responses to AZD1222 COVID-19 vaccine. Data came from immunoSEQ multiplex PCR; TCRdb stores just in-frame clones and leaves some out. Of 150,000 to 200,000 clones listed, around 86% were seen once; the top ten hold approximately 2.5%. This specimen was peripheral blood, taken on day 0 of MenACWY control vaccination. Source of these receptors: an adult in good health. CDR3s include the opening cysteine and the closing phenylalanine or tryptophan. Fields, in order: D gene, J gene, clone size, V gene, CDR3 DNA, CDR3 protein. The D gene is left open where the match is weak. Rows give clone size only sometimes, using once, few, many, or a class for an expanded clone.

TRBD1 | TRBJ2-1 | NA | TRBV4-1 | TGCGCCAGCAGCAACGACAGGGTTGACTACAATGAGCAGTTCTTC | CASSNDRVDYNEQFF
NA | TRBJ1-2 | NA | TRBV7-9 | TGTGCCAGCAGCTTAGCGCACGCAGATCCCTTGGGTGGCTACACCTTC | CASSLAHADPLGGYTF
NA | TRBJ2-3 | NA | TRBV19 | TGTGCCAGTAGTCCGGGGACTAGCACAGATACGCAGTATTTT | CASSPGTSTDTQYF
NA | TRBJ2-3 | NA | TRBV7-2 | TGTGCCAGCAGCTTAGCGGGCGGGGCCCCAGATACGCAGTATTTT | CASSLAGGAPDTQYF
NA | TRBJ2-5 | NA | TRBV18 | TGTGGGAGCTCACCAGGGAACCAAGAGACCCAGTACTTC | CGSSPGNQETQYF
TRBD1 | TRBJ1-1 | NA | TRBV6-5 | TGTGCCAGCAGTAGGACAGGAGACACTGAAGCTTTCTTT | CASSRTGDTEAFF
NA | TRBJ1-1 | NA | TRBV2 | TGTGCCAGCAAATTTTTAGTAGGCAGGGCCGTTAACACTGAAGCTTTCTTT | CASKFLVGRAVNTEAFF
NA | TRBJ2-3 | NA | TRBV27 | TGTGCCAGCAGTCCCCGCCTGGGGGCCACTAGCACAGATACGCAGTATTTT | CASSPRLGATSTDTQYF
NA | TRBJ1-5 | NA | TRBV7-6 | TGTGCCAGCAGCTTAGGGTCAGGGGCTCGACAGCCCCAGCATTTT | CASSLGSGARQPQHF
TRBD2 | TRBJ2-1 | NA | TRBV27 | TGTGCCAGCAGTTTTTCGGCGGGGGCCTACAATGAGCAGTTCTTC | CASSFSAGAYNEQFF
NA | TRBJ1-4 | NA | TRBV28 | TGTGCCAGCAGTTTTGATGCAAGGATGAATGAAAAACTGTTTTTT | CASSFDARMNEKLFF
NA | TRBJ2-7 | NA | TRBV5-4 | TGTGCCAGCAGCCCCCGGCCGGGGTCGGACGAGCAGTACTTC | CASSPRPGSDEQYF
NA | TRBJ1-1 | NA | TRBV7-2 | TGTGCCAGCAGAACACAGGGAAACACTGAAGCTTTCTTT | CASRTQGNTEAFF
NA | TRBJ2-5 | NA | TRBV7-8 | TGTGCCAGCAGCCCTTGGCGTGGCCAAGAGACCCAGTACTTC | CASSPWRGQETQYF
NA | TRBJ1-6 | NA | TRBV5-4 | TGTGCCAGCAGCCAGGTGCAGAGTAATTCACCCCTCCACTTT | CASSQVQSNSPLHF
TRBD1 | TRBJ1-3 | NA | TRBV6-5 | TGTGCCAGCGGACAGGGGGGACCTGGAAACACCATATATTTT | CASGQGGPGNTIYF
TRBD1 | TRBJ2-1 | few | TRBV5-5 | TGTGCCAGCAGTTTTACAGGGGACAATGAGCAGTTCTTC | CASSFTGDNEQFF
TRBD1 | TRBJ1-2 | NA | TRBV18 | TGTGCCAGCTCACTCGACAGGGACTATGGCTACACCTTC | CASSLDRDYGYTF
NA | TRBJ1-5 | NA | TRBV12-3/TRBV12-4 | TGTGCCAGCAGTTTGTCGGCCAATCAGCCCCAGCATTTT | CASSLSANQPQHF
NA | TRBJ1-2 | NA | TRBV6-5 | TGTGCCAGCAGTTACTCGAACCCAGGGGCCAACTATGGCTACACCTTC | CASSYSNPGANYGYTF
TRBD1 | TRBJ1-2 | NA | TRBV12-3/TRBV12-4 | TGTGCCAGCAGTTTAGGGACAGGGGATGGCTACACCTTC | CASSLGTGDGYTF
NA | TRBJ2-1 | NA | TRBV5-1 | TGCGCCAGCAGCTTGGCCGTGGGGATGCTCAATGAGCAGTTCTTC | CASSLAVGMLNEQFF
NA | TRBJ1-4 | few | TRBV20-1 | TGCAGTGCTAGAGTAAATGAAAAACTGTTTTTT | CSARVNEKLFF
NA | TRBJ2-7 | NA | TRBV14 | TGTGCCAGCAGCCAAGAGGTGGCTAGGGGCGAGCAGTACTTC | CASSQEVARGEQYF
NA | TRBJ2-1 | NA | TRBV4-2 | TGTGCCAGCAGCCAGGCATACAGGGAAAGCTCCTACAATGAGCAGTTCTTC | CASSQAYRESSYNEQFF
NA | TRBJ1-6 | NA | TRBV18 | TGTGCCAGCTCCGGCATCCGCTCCTATAATTCACCCCTCCACTTT | CASSGIRSYNSPLHF
NA | TRBJ2-3 | NA | TRBV5-5 | TGTGCCAGCAGCTTGGACAAGTGGGGCTCAGATACGCAGTATTTT | CASSLDKWGSDTQYF
TRBD2 | TRBJ2-1 | NA | TRBV7-9 | TGTGCCAGCAGCAAGGCGCGGGGGGGCTCCTACAATGAGCAGTTCTTC | CASSKARGGSYNEQFF
NA | TRBJ1-5 | NA | TRBV27 | TGTGCCAGCGCGCGAGGGTTAAACAATCAGCCCCAGCATTTT | CASARGLNNQPQHF
NA | TRBJ1-6 | NA | TRBV27 | TGTGCCAGCAGTCTACAGGAACCCGGGGTCTATAATTCACCCCTCCACTTT | CASSLQEPGVYNSPLHF
NA | TRBJ2-3 | NA | TRBV7-9 | TGTGCCAGCAGTTTATGGGGGGTTACTCTTAGCACAGATACGCAGTATTTT | CASSLWGVTLSTDTQYF
TRBD1 | TRBJ2-7 | once | TRBV6-1 | TGTGCCAGCAGTGAACCAGGGACAGCCAACTACGAGCAGTACTTC | CASSEPGTANYEQYF
TRBD2 | TRBJ2-7 | once | TRBV20-1 | TGCAGTGCTAGTCAGCGGGACTCCTACGAGCAGTACTTC | CSASQRDSYEQYF
NA | TRBJ2-2 | NA | TRBV4-1 | TGCGCCAGCAGCCAAGATTGGGGGAAGGACTCCGCGAACACCGGGGAGCTGTTTTTT | CASSQDWGKDSANTGELFF
TRBD1 | TRBJ1-2 | NA | TRBV19 | TGTGCCAGTAGTGTCAACAGGGGATCTAAAATCTACACCTTC | CASSVNRGSKIYTF
NA | TRBJ1-2 | NA | TRBV30 | TGTGCCTGGGGTGTGGGAGGGACAAACTATGGCTACACCTTC | CAWGVGGTNYGYTF
TRBD1 | TRBJ2-7 | NA | TRBV7-8 | TGTGCCAGCAGCTTGAGACCTTGGGACAGAAATATCTTGTACGAGCAGTACTTC | CASSLRPWDRNILYEQYF
TRBD2 | TRBJ2-1 | NA | TRBV9 | TGTGCCAGCGCCGGGACTAGCGGGCCTCAGTTCTTC | CASAGTSGPQFF
TRBD1 | TRBJ1-1 | NA | TRBV6-1 | TGTGCCAGCAGTGAAGAGGAACCGACCGGGACAGGGAGATATACTGAAGCTTTCTTT | CASSEEEPTGTGRYTEAFF
NA | TRBJ2-6 | few | TRBV28 | TGTGCCAGCGCCGTTCAGGGACCTGGGGCCAACGTCCTGACTTTC | CASAVQGPGANVLTF
NA | TRBJ1-3 | few | TRBV5-1 | TGCGCCAGCAGCTTGACCGTAACAGGGTCGGCTGGAAACACCATATATTTT | CASSLTVTGSAGNTIYF
TRBD2 | TRBJ2-1 | NA | TRBV5-6 | TGTGCCAGCAGCTTGCAGCTAGCGGGAGTTTCCACACACAATGAGCAGTTCTTC | CASSLQLAGVSTHNEQFF
TRBD1 | TRBJ2-5 | NA | TRBV10-3 | TGTGCCATCAGTGAGTCGGGACAGGGTTGGAACCAAGAGACCCAGTACTTC | CAISESGQGWNQETQYF
NA | TRBJ1-3 | NA | TRBV25-1 | TGTGCCAGCAGTGAGGGAGCCTTCTCTGGAAACACCATATATTTT | CASSEGAFSGNTIYF
NA | TRBJ2-1 | NA | TRBV6-4 | TGTGCCAGCAGTCTGCGACCCGAGGCGGATGAGCAGTTCTTC | CASSLRPEADEQFF
TRBD1 | TRBJ1-5 | NA | TRBV7-4 | TGTGCCAGCAGTCCTACAGGGGGAAGTCAGCCCCAGCATTTT | CASSPTGGSQPQHF
TRBD2 | TRBJ2-3 | NA | TRBV27 | TGTGCCAGCAGTTTCCTAGCGGGAGAGGGGGATACGCAGTATTTT | CASSFLAGEGDTQYF
NA | TRBJ2-7 | once | TRBV3-1/TRBV3-2 | TGTGCCAGCAGCCAAGCTGAGGGGGGCTCCCGCGGCGAGCAGTACTTC | CASSQAEGGSRGEQYF
TRBD2 | TRBJ2-5 | NA | TRBV28 | TGTGCCATCAACGGCGGGGGGTTTCCAGAGACCCAGTACTTC | CAINGGGFPETQYF
TRBD1 | TRBJ1-4 | once | TRBV5-8 | TGTGCCAGCAGCCTCCCGGACAGGTTTAATGAAAAACTGTTTTTT | CASSLPDRFNEKLFF
NA | TRBJ2-7 | few | TRBV4-3 | TGCGCCAGCAGCCAAGATGGCACCACCTACGAGCAGTACTTC | CASSQDGTTYEQYF
TRBD1 | TRBJ1-6 | NA | TRBV28 | TGTGCCAGCAGTCCACAGGGGGCTTCGCGGAATTCACCCCTCCACTTT | CASSPQGASRNSPLHF
NA | TRBJ1-5 | NA | TRBV4-1 | TGCGCCAGCAGCCGAGAGGGTGGAGGTAGCAATCAGCCCCAGCATTTT | CASSREGGGSNQPQHF
TRBD1 | TRBJ1-1 | NA | TRBV3-1/TRBV3-2 | TGTGCCAGCAGCCCGGGACAGGGCATAAACACTGAAGCTTTCTTT | CASSPGQGINTEAFF
NA | TRBJ1-2 | NA | TRBV7-9 | TGTGCCAGCAGCCCCGCCGGGGCGGGAGACTTTAACTATGGCTACACCTTC | CASSPAGAGDFNYGYTF
TRBD2 | TRBJ2-5 | NA | TRBV10-3 | TGTGCCATCAGTGATGTATCCAGGGAGGGCCAAGAGACCCAGTACTTC | CAISDVSREGQETQYF